This T cell receptor beta chain was sequenced during a study of T cells in localized non-small cell lung cancer. Study-level findings and limits: Adjacent uninvolved lung tissue had the highest T cell clonality, exceeding tumor. Detection in adjacent lung was observed for a median around 55 of the top 100 tumor clones.

Generated by immunoSEQ multiplex PCR, the TCRdb table keeps only in-frame clones and is missing some. The repertoire holds 72,000 or so clones, with 84% as singletons. The CDR3 sequence is 15 residues long. V lost 2 bases to trimming and J lost 1 base, with 10 bases between them. Germline CDR1 WNHNN, CDR2 SYGVQD (reference sequence). Points on this clone: Its antigen is not identified.

This TCR was recovered from a female donor over 55 with stage I lung adenocarcinoma. The sample consisted of peripheral blood, taken before any cancer treatment. The rearrangement uses TRBV10-1 and TRBJ2-3, with D perhaps TRBD1 or TRBD2 (5 bases each). The CDR3 region is CASSEGTGRTDTQYF. DNA for the CDR3: TGCGCCAGCAGTGAGGGTACGGGACGCACAGATACGCAGTATTTT.